A selection of T cell receptor beta chains follows, all from one sample in a study of cytotoxic CD8 clonotypes in ibrutinib-treated CLL. TCRdb's table, derived via immunoSEQ multiplex PCR, lists solely in-frame clones and lacks some. This table has roughly 47,000 clones, about half appearing once. Source: PBMCs, taken after 12 months of ibrutinib treatment. The receptor set was obtained from a human donor with chronic lymphocytic leukemia. Each CDR3 is given with its conserved first and last residue. The order of the fields is D gene, J gene, V gene, clone size, CDR3 DNA, CDR3 protein. D genes are given only for firm matches. Some rows have no size entry. The others give once, few or many, or a class for an expanded clone.

>TRBD1|TRBJ1-2|TRBV4-1|NA
TGCGCCAGCAGCCGAATCGGACAGGGGGAAAACTATGGCTACACCTTC
CASSRIGQGENYGYTF
>TRBD1|TRBJ1-1|TRBV7-7|NA
TGTGCTACGGACAGGGAGGCCATGAACACTGAAGCTTTCTTT
CATDREAMNTEAFF
>NA|TRBJ1-1|TRBV11-3|NA
TGTGCCAGCAGCTTAAGTCGACAGGACACTGAAGCTTTCTTT
CASSLSRQDTEAFF
>TRBD2|TRBJ2-7|TRBV29-1|NA
TGCAGCGTTGTCGGGACTAGCTGGCACGAGCAGTACTTC
CSVVGTSWHEQYF
>NA|TRBJ1-5|TRBV6-4|NA
TGTGCCAGCAGTCCGGACTTCAATCAGCCCCAGCATTTT
CASSPDFNQPQHF
>NA|TRBJ1-1|TRBV5-4|NA
TGTGCCAGCACCACTACAATTAGGGACACTGAAGCTTTCTTT
CASTTTIRDTEAFF
>TRBD1|TRBJ2-2|TRBV27|medium-sized
TGTGCCAGTACAGGGGGCACCGGGGAGCTGTTTTTT
CASTGGTGELFF
>NA|TRBJ2-7|TRBV7-9|NA
TGTGCCAGCGCCCAGGGTCAAGGCTACGAGCAGTACTTC
CASAQGQGYEQYF
>NA|TRBJ2-7|TRBV9|NA
TGTGCCAGCAGCGTTGGGACTTGGGGTAACGAGCAGTACTTC
CASSVGTWGNEQYF
>NA|TRBJ1-2|TRBV29-1|few
TGCAGCGTTGGGGAAGACTATGGCTACACCTTC
CSVGEDYGYTF
>TRBD1|TRBJ1-2|TRBV27|few
TGTGCCAGCAGCCAGGGGAGGGACAGGGCGAGAAGGGGCTACACCTTC
CASSQGRDRARRGYTF
>NA|TRBJ2-7|TRBV11-2|few
TGTGCCAGCAGCTTAGATCTGGTAACTATCCTGCAGTACTTC
CASSLDLVTILQYF
>NA|TRBJ2-7|TRBV20-1|NA
TGCAGTGCTGCAATCCCGGGGGTGCAGTACTTC
CSAAIPGVQYF
>NA|TRBJ2-1|TRBV7-2|NA
TGTGCCAGCAGCTTAGCCGGGATAGTCGACTACAATGAGCAGTTCTTC
CASSLAGIVDYNEQFF
>NA|TRBJ2-1|TRBV29-1|NA
TGCAGCGTTGAGGGTAACCCCTCCGATGAGCAGTTCTTC
CSVEGNPSDEQFF
>TRBD1|TRBJ1-3|TRBV14|NA
TGTGCCAGCAGCCACTTTTCCGGGACAGGGAAAAGCGGAAACACCATATATTTT
CASSHFSGTGKSGNTIYF
>NA|TRBJ2-6|TRBV7-3|NA
TGTGCCAGCAGCTTAAATTTCAGGAGCTCTGGGGCCAACGTCCTGACTTTC
CASSLNFRSSGANVLTF
>NA|TRBJ2-1|TRBV7-9|NA
TGTGCCAGCAGCTTTTTATCTGATGAGCAGTTCTTC
CASSFLSDEQFF
>NA|TRBJ2-2|TRBV11-3|many
TGTGCCAGCAGCCCCCACGCCGGCACCGGGGAGCTGTTTTTT
CASSPHAGTGELFF
>NA|TRBJ1-1|TRBV7-9|NA
TGTGCCAGCAGGGCGGGTGAGGGCACTGAAGCTTTCTTT
CASRAGEGTEAFF
>TRBD1|TRBJ1-2|TRBV19|NA
TGTGCCAGTAGTAGGAGCGTTTGGGACAGGGGCAACTATGGCTACACCTTC
CASSRSVWDRGNYGYTF
>NA|TRBJ2-3|TRBV10-3|NA
TGTGCCATCAGTATGGCAGGGGCTATGGGCACAGATACGCAGTATTTT
CAISMAGAMGTDTQYF
>NA|TRBJ1-2|TRBV5-5|many
TGTGCCAGCAGCCCTGGGTCAGGGAATGGCTACACCTTC
CASSPGSGNGYTF
>TRBD1|TRBJ1-1|TRBV5-1|NA
TGCGCCAGCAGCTACAGGGGGCCTCAAGCGGGAACTGAAGCTTTCTTT
CASSYRGPQAGTEAFF
>NA|TRBJ1-1|TRBV6-1|NA
TGTGCCAGCAGTGAAAGAGGTGTCTTCACTGAAGCTTTCTTT
CASSERGVFTEAFF
>NA|TRBJ2-3|TRBV27|NA
TGTGCCAGCAGTCCCAAGGGCAGGGGAGGGGATACGCAGTATTTT
CASSPKGRGGDTQYF
>TRBD1|TRBJ2-7|TRBV30|NA
TGTGCCTGGACCCGTAGCCCGGGACAGGGTCCCTACGAGCAGTACTTC
CAWTRSPGQGPYEQYF
>TRBD2|TRBJ2-5|TRBV27|NA
TGTGCCAGCAGTTCTGGTAGCGGGAGGGCCCGGGAGACCCAGTACTTC
CASSSGSGRARETQYF
>NA|TRBJ1-2|TRBV6-5|few
TGTGCCAGCAGTTACTCGATGAGAGGGAACTATGGCTACACCTTC
CASSYSMRGNYGYTF
>TRBD1|TRBJ1-1|TRBV15|once
TGTGCCACCACCACGATCAGGGGGGCTGAAGCTTTCTTT
CATTTIRGAEAFF
>TRBD1|TRBJ1-2|TRBV5-4|NA
TGTGCCAGCAGCTACCGGGACAGAAATAACTATGGCTACACCTTC
CASSYRDRNNYGYTF
>NA|TRBJ2-7|TRBV2|NA
TGTGCCAGCAAAGAGGGTTCCTACTCCTACGAGCAGTACTTC
CASKEGSYSYEQYF
>TRBD2|TRBJ2-2|TRBV30|NA
TGTGCCTGGAGTGTAGCGGGAGCCGGGGAGCTGTTTTTT
CAWSVAGAGELFF
>TRBD1|TRBJ2-7|TRBV5-1|NA
TGCGCCAGCAGCTTTGGACAGGGGAATACCTACGAGCAGTACTTC
CASSFGQGNTYEQYF
>NA|TRBJ1-2|TRBV7-9|few
TGTGCCAGCTTGCCTCAGGGTTGGGATGGCTACACCTTC
CASLPQGWDGYTF
>TRBD1|TRBJ2-7|TRBV7-9|NA
TGTGCCAGCAGCTCGCCCGGACAGGACTCCTACGAGCAGTACTTC
CASSSPGQDSYEQYF
>TRBD2|TRBJ2-2|TRBV27|NA
TGTGCCAGCAGTAGAGCGGGGATCACCGGGGAGCTGTTTTTT
CASSRAGITGELFF
>NA|TRBJ1-2|TRBV7-2|NA
TGTGCCAGCAGCTCGCTTCTGGGGGGAGCAAAAGGCTACACCTTC
CASSSLLGGAKGYTF
>TRBD1|TRBJ2-5|TRBV2|many
TGTGCCAGCAGGGCAGGGGGAGAGACCCAGTACTTC
CASRAGGETQYF
>NA|TRBJ2-1|TRBV7-9|few
TGTGCCAGCAGCTTAGCGGGAGTAAGCAATGAGCAGTTCTTC
CASSLAGVSNEQFF
>TRBD1|TRBJ2-2|TRBV14|NA
TGTGCCAGCAGCCCGTCCACAGGGGGCACCGGGGAGCTGTTTTTT
CASSPSTGGTGELFF
>NA|TRBJ2-7|TRBV18|many
TGTGCCAGCTCACCCCCGGGCGAGCAGTACTTC
CASSPPGEQYF
>NA|TRBJ2-3|TRBV9|NA
TGTGCCAGCAGCCGGGACCGAGGCACAGATACGCAGTATTTT
CASSRDRGTDTQYF
>TRBD2|TRBJ2-1|TRBV19|NA
TGTGCCAGTAAGAAGGTGGCGGGAGGGCCTCACAATGAGCAGTTCTTC
CASKKVAGGPHNEQFF